This TCR beta chain derives from a study of T cell responses to AZD1222 COVID-19 vaccine. The assay was immunoSEQ multiplex PCR, and TCRdb's table has in-frame clones only and misses some. The sample carries 100,000 to 140,000 clones, about 93% recorded once. Per the germline V gene, CDR1 is SGHVS and CDR2 is FQNEAQ. CDR3 length: 14 residues. Trimming removed 5 bases at V and 3 bases at J, with 12 bases between. V usage is TRBV7-8 and J usage is TRBJ2-3; D gene ambiguous. This specimen consisted of peripheral blood, obtained on day 0 of AZD1222 vaccination. This clonotype was sampled from an adult in good health. CDR3 region: CASSRGFWTDTQYF. The DNA for the CDR3 is TGTGCCAGCAGCCGAGGTTTTTGGACAGATACGCAGTATTTT.